These 10 T cell receptor beta chains originate from one sample sequenced in a study of CD8+CD57+ T cells in acquired aplastic anemia. Genomic DNA provided the template from which TCR beta VDJ and CDR3 profiles were obtained. MiXCR, run by TCRdb on the reads, gives a single entry per CDR3 protein. The table lists 150,000 to 200,000 distinct CDR3 sequences, 40% to 60% of them singletons, with about 30% in the top ten. Individuals selected for sequencing had exhibited CD8+CD57+ cell expansion on flow cytometry. Sequencing was performed on sorted CD4+, CD8+, or CD8+CD57+ T cells (not recorded which) from PBMCs. The receptors originated from a human donor with aplastic anemia.

The CDR3 sequence: CSVRQGAAEKLFF. CDR3 coding DNA: TGCAGCGTCCGACAGGGGGCGGCGGAAAAACTGTTTTTT. The chain recombines TRBV29-1 with TRBJ1-4; TRBD1 aligns across 10 bases. CDR1 is SQVTM and CDR2 is ANQGSEA in the germline V gene. CDR3 size: 13 residues. V lost 6 bases, J lost 8 bases, and 6 bases stayed unmatched.

The chain combines TRBV10-1 with TRBJ2-7; D perhaps matches TRBD1 (6 bases). V lost 2 bases and J 2 bases, leaving 13 bases between the germline ends. Germline assignment: CDR1 WNHNN and CDR2 SYGVQD (reference sequence). This CDR3 is 15 amino acids long. The CDR3: CASSEHRDTTYEQYF. The CDR3 bases are TGCGCCAGCAGTGAGCACCGGGACACGACCTACGAGCAGTACTTC.

Many counts were recorded for this clonotype. The rearrangement uses TRBV6-5 and TRBJ2-7; D might be TRBD1 (5 bases). V was pared by 2 bases and J by 1 base, with 12 bases between. Germline loops: CDR1 MNHEY, CDR2 SVGAGI. The CDR3 is 15 amino acids. CDR3 coding DNA: TGTGCCAGCAGTTACGCCGCAGGGCGATCCTACGAGCAGTACTTC. Translating it yields CASSYAAGRSYEQYF.

In this sample, this clonotype turned up many times. The chain carries TRBV7-9 and TRBJ1-4; 8 bases fit TRBD1. The CDR3 has 15 amino acids. The V segment lost 5 bases and the J segment 6 bases; nucleotides outside the gene matches: 8. Germline loops: CDR1 SEHNR, CDR2 FQNEAQ (reference sequence). The CDR3 sequence is CASSRAAGGYEKLFF. CDR3 nucleotides: TGTGCCAGCAGCCGCGCGGCAGGGGGCTATGAAAAACTGTTTTTT.

At least ten counts were recorded for this clonotype. This rearrangement joins TRBV12-3 or TRBV12-4 to TRBJ2-2; no reliable D call. Between the trimmed V and J ends, which lost 1 base and 6 bases, there was a span of 6 bases. There are 13 residues in the CDR3. The CDR3 here is CASSLGWAGELFF. As DNA, the CDR3 is TGTGCCAGCAGTTTAGGGTGGGCCGGGGAGCTGTTTTTT.

The sample holds many counts of this clonotype. The J gene is TRBJ2-1, the V gene TRBV11-3; no firm D call. V was pared by 1 base and J by 3 bases, with 7 bases between. CDR3 length equals 14 residues. Germline V gene lookup returns CDR1 SGHNT and CDR2 YENEEA. This chain's CDR3 is CASSLVPDYNEQFF. The CDR3 region has the DNA TGTGCCAGCAGCTTAGTCCCGGACTACAATGAGCAGTTCTTC.

This clonotype was detected ten times or more. The rearrangement links TRBV13 to TRBJ2-7; TRBD2 agrees at 12 bases. This CDR3 is 15 amino acids long. After removal of 6 bases from V and 3 bases from J, the junction contained 6 bases not matched to a gene. Per germline, CDR1 PRHDT and CDR2 FYEKMQ (reference sequence). This chain's CDR3 is CASRVGTSGYYEQYF. The CDR3 coding sequence is TGTGCCAGCAGGGTAGGGACTAGCGGGTACTACGAGCAGTACTTC.

The chain carries TRBV5-1 and TRBJ2-3, with D tentatively TRBD2 (6 bases). CDR3 length: 13 residues. Looked up from germline, CDR1 is SGHRS and CDR2 is YFSETQ. The V end lost 2 bases, the J end lost 6 bases, and 10 bases lay between the germline ends. The CDR3 DNA reads TGCGCCAGCAGCTTAAGCGGGTTGGATACGCAGTATTTT. Translation: CASSLSGLDTQYF. Complete variable domain (other parts from reference TRBV5-1 and TRBJ2-3): KAGVTQTPRYLIKTRGQQVTLSCSPISGHRSVSWYQQTPGQGLQFLFEYFSETQRNKGNFPGRFSGRQFSNSRSEMNVSTLELGDSALYLCASSLSGLDTQYFGPGTRLTVL.

V gene TRBV4-2 combines with J gene TRBJ2-5; weak D call: TRBD1 (5 bases). Trimming took off 1 base at V and 3 bases at J, with 18 bases between the two ends. There are 17 residues in the CDR3. Germline V gene sequence: CDR1 LGHNA, CDR2 YNFKEQ. The CDR3 is CASSQAKGAMWKETQYF. Here the CDR3 DNA reads TGTGCCAGCAGCCAAGCCAAAGGGGCTATGTGGAAAGAGACCCAGTACTTC.

Notes on this clonotype: One end of the junction fails to match germline, which may point to a read error. The chain has TRBV7-7 and TRBJ1-6, with D uncertain. This CDR3 is built from 13 residues. The germline gives CDR1 SSHAT, CDR2 FNYEAQ (reference sequence). The CDR3 DNA is TGTGCTAGCAGCTTAGCCCAGCTTGCACCCCTCCACTTT. Translating gives CASSLAQLAPLHF.